Described below is a single T cell receptor (beta chain) sequence and its context. Its target is unknown. The source of the sample is a study of OX40 agonist ivuxolimab in advanced cancers. About the research overall: Patients receiving dose escalation had hepatocellular carcinoma, melanoma, renal cell or head and neck cancer.

CDR1 is KGHSH and CDR2 is LQKENI in the germline V gene. CDR3 length equals 16 residues. Trimming removed 2 bases from V and 1 base from J, with 14 bases in between. Study-level findings and limits: Clonal expansion by week 6 occurred in CD4+ and CD8+ blood T cells (at 0.1 to 3.0 mg/kg).

Measured with immunoSEQ multiplex PCR; TCRdb has only the in-frame clones, and not every one. There are 55,000 to 85,000 clones in the sample; around nine tenths occur only once, and roughly 1.3% lies in the top ten. Sequenced material: CD4+ or CD8+ T cells sorted from blood, taken in a trial of the OX40 agonist ivuxolimab. The chain couples TRBV18 to TRBJ1-1, with D perhaps matching TRBD1 (5 bases). The sequence derives from an adult with an advanced solid tumor such as melanoma, head and neck, liver or kidney cancer. DNA for the CDR3: TGTGCCAGCTCACCAGTGGGGCTCGCCGGGAACACTGAAGCTTTCTTT. Translating it yields CASSPVGLAGNTEAFF.